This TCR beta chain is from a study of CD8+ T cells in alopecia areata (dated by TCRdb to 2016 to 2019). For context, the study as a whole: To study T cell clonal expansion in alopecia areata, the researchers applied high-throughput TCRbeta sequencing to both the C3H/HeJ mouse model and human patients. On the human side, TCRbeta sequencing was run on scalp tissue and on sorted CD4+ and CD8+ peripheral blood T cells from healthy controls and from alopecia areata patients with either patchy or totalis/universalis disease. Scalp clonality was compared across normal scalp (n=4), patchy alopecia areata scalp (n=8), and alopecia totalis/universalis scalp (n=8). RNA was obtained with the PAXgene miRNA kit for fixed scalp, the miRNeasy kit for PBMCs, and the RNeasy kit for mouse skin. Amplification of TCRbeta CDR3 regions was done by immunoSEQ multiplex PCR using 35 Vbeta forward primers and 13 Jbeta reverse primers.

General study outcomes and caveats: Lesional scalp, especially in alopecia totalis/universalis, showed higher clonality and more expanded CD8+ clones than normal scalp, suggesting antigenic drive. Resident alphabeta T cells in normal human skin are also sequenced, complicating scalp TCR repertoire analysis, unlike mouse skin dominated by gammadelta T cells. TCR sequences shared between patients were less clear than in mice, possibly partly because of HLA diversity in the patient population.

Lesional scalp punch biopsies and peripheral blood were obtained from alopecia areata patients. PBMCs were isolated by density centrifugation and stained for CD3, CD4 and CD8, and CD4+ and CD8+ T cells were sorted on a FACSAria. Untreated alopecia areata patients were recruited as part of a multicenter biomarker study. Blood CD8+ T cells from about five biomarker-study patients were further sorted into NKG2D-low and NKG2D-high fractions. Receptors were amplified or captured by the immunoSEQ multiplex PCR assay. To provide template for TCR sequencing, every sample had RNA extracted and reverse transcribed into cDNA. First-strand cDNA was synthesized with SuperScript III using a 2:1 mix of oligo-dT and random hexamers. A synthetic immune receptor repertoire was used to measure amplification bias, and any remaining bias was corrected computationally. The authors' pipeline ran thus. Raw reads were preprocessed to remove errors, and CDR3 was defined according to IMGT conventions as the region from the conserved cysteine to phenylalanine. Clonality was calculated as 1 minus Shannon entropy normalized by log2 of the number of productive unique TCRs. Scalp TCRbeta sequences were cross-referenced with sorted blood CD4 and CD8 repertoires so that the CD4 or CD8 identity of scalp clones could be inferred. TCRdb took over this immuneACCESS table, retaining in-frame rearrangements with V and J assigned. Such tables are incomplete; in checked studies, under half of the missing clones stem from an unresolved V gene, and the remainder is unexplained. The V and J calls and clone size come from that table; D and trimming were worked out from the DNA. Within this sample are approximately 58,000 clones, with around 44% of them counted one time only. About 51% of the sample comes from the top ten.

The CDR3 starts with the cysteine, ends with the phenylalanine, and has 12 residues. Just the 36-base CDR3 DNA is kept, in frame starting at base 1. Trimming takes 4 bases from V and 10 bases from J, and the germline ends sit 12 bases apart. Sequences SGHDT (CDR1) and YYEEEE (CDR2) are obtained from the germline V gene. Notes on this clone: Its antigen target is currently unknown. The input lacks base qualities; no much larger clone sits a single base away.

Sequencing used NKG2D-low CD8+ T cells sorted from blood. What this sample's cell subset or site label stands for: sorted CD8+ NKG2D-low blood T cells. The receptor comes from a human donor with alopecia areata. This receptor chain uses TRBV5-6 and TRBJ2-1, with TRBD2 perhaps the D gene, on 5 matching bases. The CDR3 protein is CASSPGKMEQFF. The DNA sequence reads TGTGCCAGCAGCCCCGGGAAAATGGAGCAGTTCTTC.